A single sample is the source of the 17 T cell receptor beta chains below, sequenced in a study of T-cell memory formation after mild COVID-19. MiXCR, run by TCRdb on the 5' RACE reads, gives a single entry per CDR3 protein. This table holds about 270,000 distinct CDR3 sequences, around 15% found once. Material: PBMCs or a T cell subset sorted from them (not recorded which). These receptors originate from a man younger than 35 who had mild COVID-19 (a few samples of this study predate the infection). Cell type and time point are not known.

The chain links TRBV5-1 to TRBJ2-1; 9 bases line up with TRBD2. Germline V gives CDR1 SGHRS, CDR2 YFSETQ. The CDR3 contains 13 residues. J lost 9 bases, V lost 4 bases, and 5 bases had no gene match. CDR3 nucleotides: TGCGCCAGCAGCCGAGCGGGGGGACGTGAGCAGTTCTTC. Its protein is CASSRAGGREQFF.

This clonotype has more than one count but fewer than ten. The rearrangement links TRBV6-5 to TRBJ2-7; a possible D gene is TRBD2 (5 bases). Trimming removed 6 bases at V and 3 bases at J, with 18 bases between. CDR3 size: 15 residues. The V gene's germline CDR1 is MNHEY and CDR2 SVGAGI. The DNA for the CDR3 is TGTGCCAGCAGCTCGACCGGACTGAGTGGCTACGAGCAGTACTTC. Translation gives CASSSTGLSGYEQYF.

J is TRBJ2-2 and V is TRBV2; weak D call: TRBD2 (5 bases). V was cut by 8 bases and J by 1 base, with 14 bases left in between. The CDR3 sequence is 15 residues long. Germline lookup yields CDR1 SNHLY and CDR2 FYNNEI. CDR3: CASLHSGLNTGELFF. The CDR3 region has the DNA TGTGCCAGCCTCCATTCTGGACTGAACACCGGGGAGCTGTTTTTT.

The CDR3: CASSLESVGEGTDTQYF. In nucleotides, the CDR3 is TGTGCCAGCAGCTTAGAGTCAGTGGGGGAGGGCACAGATACGCAGTATTTT. V is TRBV13 and J is TRBJ2-3; possible D gene TRBD2, 6 bases. The V and J ends lost 1 base and 1 base respectively, with 15 bases between them. Germline V CDR1 and CDR2: PRHDT, FYEKMQ (reference sequence). This CDR3 is built from 17 residues.

The table lists this clonotype with many counts. The V call is TRBV12-3 or TRBV12-4, the J call TRBJ2-3, with TRBD2 matching 8 bases. The length of the CDR3 is 16 residues. Losses at the gene ends were 4 bases for V and 1 base for J; bases not matched to a gene: 7. The CDR3 spells CASSSLGAGGTDTQYF. CDR3 bases: TGTGCCAGCAGTTCCCTCGGAGCGGGGGGCACAGATACGCAGTATTTT.

The chain employs TRBV2 and TRBJ2-2; 9 bases fit TRBD1. CDR1 SNHLY and CDR2 FYNNEI come from the germline V gene. V gave up 10 bases and J gave up 8 bases; unmatched junction bases: 17. This CDR3 has 16 residues. The CDR3 reads CATQDRDRVPWGELFF. The CDR3 DNA is TGTGCCACCCAAGACCGGGACAGGGTCCCTTGGGGGGAGCTGTTTTTT.

This clonotype occurred many times. Here the CDR3 DNA reads TGTGCCAGCACCGCCTTTTTAAACGCTGAAGCTTTCTTT. It encodes CASTAFLNAEAFF. The V and J genes are TRBV6-5 and TRBJ1-1, with no clear D. There are 13 residues in the CDR3. CDR1 MNHEY and CDR2 SVGAGI come from the germline V gene. The V end lost 7 bases, the J end lost 6 bases, and 15 bases lay between the germline ends.

Only a few counts were recorded for this clonotype. The chain uses TRBV12-3 or TRBV12-4 and TRBJ2-1; D unresolved. The CDR3 spans 15 residues. V was trimmed by 3 bases and J by 5 bases, leaving 14 bases between them. CDR3: CASSLFGRLNNEQFF. In DNA form, the CDR3 reads TGTGCCAGCAGTTTGTTCGGCAGACTCAACAATGAGCAGTTCTTC.

The rearrangement uses TRBV13 and TRBJ1-2; D possibly corresponds to TRBD1 (5 bases). The germline V gene has CDR1 PRHDT and CDR2 FYEKMQ (reference sequence). This CDR3 contains 14 residues. Deletions cut 5 bases from V and 4 bases from J, with 14 bases between. The chain's CDR3 is CASSRLGPIYGYTF. CDR3 coding DNA: TGTGCCAGCAGCAGATTGGGACCGATCTATGGCTACACCTTC.

This clonotype appeared a few times. The chain's CDR3 is CASSLRETSGDTQYF. CDR3 in DNA: TGTGCCAGCAGTTTACGTGAGACTTCGGGGGATACGCAGTATTTT. The rearrangement uses TRBV12-3 or TRBV12-4 and TRBJ2-3; D perhaps matches TRBD2 (5 bases). The CDR3 length is 15 residues. Trimming left V 2 bases short and J 6 bases short, with 15 bases between.

This chain uses TRBV7-7 with TRBJ2-5; TRBD2 matches 8 bases. The V and J ends lost 1 base and 1 base, in that order; junction bases with no gene match: 2. The length of the CDR3 is 15 residues. CDR1 is SSHAT, CDR2 FNYEAQ, per germline (reference sequence). CDR3 amino acids: CASSLEGTSQETQYF. CDR3 sequence (DNA): TGTGCCAGCAGCTTAGAAGGGACTAGCCAAGAGACCCAGTACTTC. Drawing the rest from reference TRBV7-7 and TRBJ2-5, the complete variable domain is GAGVSQSPRYKVTKRGQDVTLRCDPISSHATLYWYQQALGQGPEFLTYFNYEAQPDKSGLPSDRFSAERPEGSISTLTIQRTEQRDSAMYRCASSLEGTSQETQYFGPGTRLLVL.

The chain combines TRBV6-5 with TRBJ1-5; D possibly corresponds to TRBD1 (5 bases). The CDR3 totals 16 residues. Trimming took 6 bases from V and 4 from J, leaving 19 bases between them. Per the germline V gene, CDR1 is MNHEY and CDR2 is SVGAGI. This CDR3 reads CASSRDRRGGNQPQHF. CDR3 DNA: TGTGCCAGCAGCCGAGATCGACGGGGGGGGAATCAGCCCCAGCATTTT.

This clonotype appeared a few times. The J gene is TRBJ1-4, the V gene TRBV7-8; D call uncertain. V was cut by 1 base and J by 4 bases, with 13 bases left in between. The germline V gene encodes CDR1 SGHVS and CDR2 FQNEAQ. The CDR3 runs 16 residues. DNA for the CDR3: TGTGCCAGCAGCTTAGTGGACGGAATTCGTAATGAAAAACTGTTTTTT. Amino acid sequence: CASSLVDGIRNEKLFF.

This clonotype showed up just a few times. The rearrangement links TRBV3-1 to TRBJ2-7, with D perhaps TRBD2 (7 bases). The CDR3 length is 15 residues. The germline gives CDR1 LGHDT, CDR2 YNNKEL (reference sequence). V lost 4 bases and J lost 3, with 16 bases in between. DNA of the CDR3: TGTGCCAGCAGCCGGAGTGCGGGGGCCCTCTACGAGCAGTACTTC. This gives the protein CASSRSAGALYEQYF.

CDR3 protein: CASSPTLDSFDYTF. The CDR3 DNA sequence: TGTGCCAGCTCACCAACCTTGGACAGTTTCGACTACACCTTC. V and J are TRBV18 and TRBJ1-2; the D gene is possibly TRBD1 (6 bases). The ends were cut back, 2 bases at V and 10 bases at J, with 17 bases in the middle. The CDR3 extends over 14 amino acids. CDR1 is KGHSH and CDR2 is LQKENI in the germline V gene.

This clonotype was recorded many times. J is TRBJ2-2 and V is TRBV7-6; 9 bases fit TRBD2. CDR3 length equals 16 residues. The ends lost 5 bases at V and 0 bases at J; junction bases unmatched: 4. Germline lookup yields CDR1 SGHVS and CDR2 FNYEAQ. The CDR3 loop reads CASSPGGGANTGELFF. The CDR3 DNA reads as TGTGCCAGCAGCCCCGGCGGGGGGGCGAACACCGGGGAGCTGTTTTTT.

The sample holds many counts of this clonotype. One junction end disagrees with the germline gene, perhaps due to a read error. This sequence joins TRBV7-2 and TRBJ2-4; unclear D gene. Germline lookup yields CDR1 SGHTA and CDR2 FQGNSA. The CDR3 is 12 amino acids. The CDR3: CASSFPPGHFDF. DNA for the CDR3: TGTGCCAGCAGCTTCCCACCGGGTCATTTTGACTTC. Full variable domain (rest looked up from reference TRBV7-2 and TRBJ2-4): GAGVSQSPSNKVTEKGKDVELRCDPISGHTALYWYRQSLGQGLEFLIYFQGNSAPDKSGLPSDRFSAERTGGSVSTLTIQRTQQEDSAVYLCASSFPPGHFDFGAGTRLSVL.